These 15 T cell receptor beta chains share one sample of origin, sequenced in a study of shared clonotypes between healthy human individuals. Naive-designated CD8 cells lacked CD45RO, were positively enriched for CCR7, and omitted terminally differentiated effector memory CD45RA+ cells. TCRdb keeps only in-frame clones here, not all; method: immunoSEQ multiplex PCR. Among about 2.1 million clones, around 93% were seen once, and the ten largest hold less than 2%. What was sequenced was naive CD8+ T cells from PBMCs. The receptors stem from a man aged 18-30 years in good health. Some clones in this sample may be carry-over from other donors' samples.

The DNA of the CDR3 is TGTGCCAGCAGCGGAACAGGGGGCTCTGGCTACACCTTC. It codes for CASSGTGGSGYTF. The chain joins TRBV5-6 to TRBJ1-2; TRBD1 agrees at 9 bases. CDR3 length equals 13 residues. Per the germline V gene, CDR1 is SGHDT and CDR2 is YYEEEE. The trim removed 4 bases at V and 7 bases at J, leaving 5 bases unmatched.

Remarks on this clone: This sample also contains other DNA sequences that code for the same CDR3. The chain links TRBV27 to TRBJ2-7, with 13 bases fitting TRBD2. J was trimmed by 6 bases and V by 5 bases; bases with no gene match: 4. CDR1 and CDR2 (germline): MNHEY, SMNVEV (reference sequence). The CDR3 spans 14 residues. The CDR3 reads CASSLGLAGLEQYF. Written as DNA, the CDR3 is TGTGCCAGCAGTCTGGGACTAGCGGGGCTCGAGCAGTACTTC.

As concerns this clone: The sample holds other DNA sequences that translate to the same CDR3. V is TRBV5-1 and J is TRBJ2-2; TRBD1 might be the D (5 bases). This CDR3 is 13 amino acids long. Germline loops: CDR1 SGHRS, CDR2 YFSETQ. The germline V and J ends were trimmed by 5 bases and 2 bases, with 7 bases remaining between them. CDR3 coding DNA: TGCGCCAGCAGGGGGCCTAACACCGGGGAGCTGTTTTTT. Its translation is CASRGPNTGELFF.

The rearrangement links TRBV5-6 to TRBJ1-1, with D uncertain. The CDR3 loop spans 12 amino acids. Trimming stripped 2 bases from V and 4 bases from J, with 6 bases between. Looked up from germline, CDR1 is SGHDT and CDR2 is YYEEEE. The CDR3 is CASSFDGTEAFF. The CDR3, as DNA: TGTGCCAGCAGCTTTGACGGCACTGAAGCTTTCTTT.

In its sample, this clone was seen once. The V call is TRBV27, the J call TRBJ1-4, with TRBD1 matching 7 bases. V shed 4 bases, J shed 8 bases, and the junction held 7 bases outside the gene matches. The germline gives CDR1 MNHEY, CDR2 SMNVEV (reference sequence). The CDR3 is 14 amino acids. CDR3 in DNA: TGTGCCAGCAGTTCGTTCAGGGGGACCGAAAAACTGTTTTTT. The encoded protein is CASSSFRGTEKLFF.

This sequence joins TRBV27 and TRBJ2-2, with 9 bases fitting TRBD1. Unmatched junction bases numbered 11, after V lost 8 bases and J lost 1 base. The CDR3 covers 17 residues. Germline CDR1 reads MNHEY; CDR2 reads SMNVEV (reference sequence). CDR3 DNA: TGTGCCAGCCAAAGACAGGGGGTCCTCCTGAACACCGGGGAGCTGTTTTTT. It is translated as CASQRQGVLLNTGELFF.

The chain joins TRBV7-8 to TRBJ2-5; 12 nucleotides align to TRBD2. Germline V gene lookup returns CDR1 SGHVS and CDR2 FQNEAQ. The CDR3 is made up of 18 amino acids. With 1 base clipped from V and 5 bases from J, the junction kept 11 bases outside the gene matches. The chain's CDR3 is CASSLVLAGGPWWETQYF. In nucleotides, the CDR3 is TGTGCCAGCAGCTTAGTGCTAGCGGGAGGGCCATGGTGGGAGACCCAGTACTTC.

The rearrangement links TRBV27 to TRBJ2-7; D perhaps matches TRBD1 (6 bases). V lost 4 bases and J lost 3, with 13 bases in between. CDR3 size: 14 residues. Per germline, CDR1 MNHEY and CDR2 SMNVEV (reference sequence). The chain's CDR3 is CASSWAQQGYEQYF. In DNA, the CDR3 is TGTGCCAGCAGTTGGGCTCAACAGGGCTACGAGCAGTACTTC.

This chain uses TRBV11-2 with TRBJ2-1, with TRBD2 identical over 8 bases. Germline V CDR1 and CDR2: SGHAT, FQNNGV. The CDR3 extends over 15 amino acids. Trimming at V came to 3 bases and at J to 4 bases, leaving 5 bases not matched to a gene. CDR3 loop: CASSFFSGGYNEQFF. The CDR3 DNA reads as TGTGCCAGCAGCTTTTTCTCGGGAGGGTACAATGAGCAGTTCTTC.

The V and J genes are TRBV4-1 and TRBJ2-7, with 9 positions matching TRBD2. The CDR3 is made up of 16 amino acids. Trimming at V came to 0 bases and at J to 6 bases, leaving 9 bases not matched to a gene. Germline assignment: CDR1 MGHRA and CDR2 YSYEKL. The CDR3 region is CASSQDWASGTREQYF. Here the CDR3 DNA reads TGCGCCAGCAGCCAAGATTGGGCTAGCGGGACACGCGAGCAGTACTTC.

For the CDR3, the DNA is TGCGCCAGCAGTGAGTCGGTTACGCGGTACTTC. Its translation: CASSESVTRYF. The chain recombines TRBV10-1 with TRBJ2-7; no definite D call. Between the trimmed V and J ends, which lost 0 bases and 12 bases, there was a span of 9 bases. The CDR3 is 11 residues long. CDR1 and CDR2 from the germline V gene are WNHNN and SYGVQD (reference sequence).

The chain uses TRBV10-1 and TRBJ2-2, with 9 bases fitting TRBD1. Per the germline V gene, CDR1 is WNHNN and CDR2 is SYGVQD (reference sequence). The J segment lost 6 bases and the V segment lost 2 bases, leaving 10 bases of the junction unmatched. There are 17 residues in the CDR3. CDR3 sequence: CASSETSGTGIPGELFF. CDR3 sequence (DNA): TGCGCCAGCAGTGAGACCTCCGGGACAGGGATTCCCGGGGAGCTGTTTTTT.

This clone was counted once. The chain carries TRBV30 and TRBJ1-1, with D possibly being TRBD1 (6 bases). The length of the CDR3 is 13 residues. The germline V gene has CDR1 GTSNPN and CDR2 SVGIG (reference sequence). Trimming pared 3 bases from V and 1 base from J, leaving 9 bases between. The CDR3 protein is CAWSETGNTEAFF. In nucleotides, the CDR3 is TGTGCCTGGAGCGAGACAGGGAACACTGAAGCTTTCTTT.

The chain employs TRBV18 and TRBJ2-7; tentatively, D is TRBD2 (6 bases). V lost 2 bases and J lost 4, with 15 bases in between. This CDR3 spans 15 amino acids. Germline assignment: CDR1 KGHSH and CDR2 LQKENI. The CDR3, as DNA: TGTGCCAGCTCACCATCCCGGGACTCGAAATACGAGCAGTACTTC. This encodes CASSPSRDSKYEQYF.

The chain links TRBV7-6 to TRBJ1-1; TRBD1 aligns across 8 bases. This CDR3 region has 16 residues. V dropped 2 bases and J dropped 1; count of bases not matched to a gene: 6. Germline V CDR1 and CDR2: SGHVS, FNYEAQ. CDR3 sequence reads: CASSLWEGQANTEAFF. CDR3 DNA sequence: TGTGCCAGCAGCTTATGGGAGGGACAGGCGAACACTGAAGCTTTCTTT.